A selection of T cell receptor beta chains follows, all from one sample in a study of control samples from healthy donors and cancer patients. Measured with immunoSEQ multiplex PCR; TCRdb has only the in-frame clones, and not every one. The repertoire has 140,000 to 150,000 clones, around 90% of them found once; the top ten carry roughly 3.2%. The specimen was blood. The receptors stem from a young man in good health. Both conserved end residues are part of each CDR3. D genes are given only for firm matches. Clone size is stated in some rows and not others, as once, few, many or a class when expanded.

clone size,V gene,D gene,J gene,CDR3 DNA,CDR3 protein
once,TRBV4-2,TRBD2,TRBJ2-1,TGTGCCAGCAGCCAAGGGGGGGGGACTAGCGGTAAATACAATGAGCAGTTCTTC,CASSQGGGTSGKYNEQFF
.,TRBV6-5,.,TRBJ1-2,TGTGCCAGCAGCCAGACTATAACAAACTATGGCTACACCTTC,CASSQTITNYGYTF
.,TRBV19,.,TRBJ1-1,TGTGCCAGTAGTCCGGGGACACTCCCGGAAGCTTTCTTT,CASSPGTLPEAFF
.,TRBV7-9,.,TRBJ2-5,TGTGCCAGCAGCCCCGAGGCGGGGCCACCAGAGACCCAGTACTTC,CASSPEAGPPETQYF
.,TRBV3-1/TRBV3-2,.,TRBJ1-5,TGTGCCAGCAGCCAAGACGGCGGTGCTCAGCCCCAGCATTTT,CASSQDGGAQPQHF
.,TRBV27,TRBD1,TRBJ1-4,TGTGCCAGCAGTTCGACAGGGGGCCGAGAAAAACTGTTTTTT,CASSSTGGREKLFF
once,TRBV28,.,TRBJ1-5,TGTGCCAGCAGTCCTCCGGGACACGATCAGCCCCAGCATTTT,CASSPPGHDQPQHF
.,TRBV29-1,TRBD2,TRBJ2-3,TGCAGCGTTCGGGACAGCGGGGGGCTAAATACGCAGTATTTT,CSVRDSGGLNTQYF
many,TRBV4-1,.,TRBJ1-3,TGCGCCAGCAGCCTCCGAGAAGGGGGTGGAAACACCATATATTTT,CASSLREGGGNTIYF
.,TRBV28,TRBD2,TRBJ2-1,TGTGCCAGCAGTTTACTGAGCGGGGATAACAATGAGCAGTTCTTC,CASSLLSGDNNEQFF
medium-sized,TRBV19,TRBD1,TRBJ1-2,TGTGCCAGTAGTATCCCAGGGGGCCGGTATGGCTACACCTTC,CASSIPGGRYGYTF
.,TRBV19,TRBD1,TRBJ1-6,TGTGCCAGTAGTCAGGACAGGGGGCAATCACCCCTCCACTTT,CASSQDRGQSPLHF
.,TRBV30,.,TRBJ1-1,TGTGCCTGGAGTTTCACGGGTTGGAGCACTGAAGCTTTCTTT,CAWSFTGWSTEAFF
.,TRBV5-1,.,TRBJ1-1,TGCGCCAGCGGCCGGGAGGTGAACACTGAAGCTTTCTTT,CASGREVNTEAFF
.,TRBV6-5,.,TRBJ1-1,TGTGCTTTTTACGACCGGGGGGTCATGAACACTGAAGCTTTCTTT,CAFYDRGVMNTEAFF
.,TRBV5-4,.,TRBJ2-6,TGTGCCAGCAGACGCCTGTCTGGGGCCAACGTCCTGACTTTC,CASRRLSGANVLTF
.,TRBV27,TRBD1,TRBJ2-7,TGTGCCAGCAGTCGGACAGGGTACTCCTACGAGCAGTACTTC,CASSRTGYSYEQYF
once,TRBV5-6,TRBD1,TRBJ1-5,TGTGCCAGCAGCTTGTGGGGACAGAACAATCAGCCCCAGCATTTT,CASSLWGQNNQPQHF
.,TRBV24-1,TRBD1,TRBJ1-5,TGTGCCACCAGCGACAGGGGAGGCAATCAGCCCCAGCATTTT,CATSDRGGNQPQHF
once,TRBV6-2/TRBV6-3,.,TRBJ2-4,TGTGCCAGCAGCAGCGGTTATCCCCCCAAAAACATTCAGTACTTC,CASSSGYPPKNIQYF
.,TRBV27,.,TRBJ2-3,TGTGCCAGCAGCGATCTAGCACGAGGGACAGATACGCAGTATTTT,CASSDLARGTDTQYF
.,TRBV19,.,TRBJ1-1,TGTGCCAGTAGTCCCGTACAGGGAATTGAAGCTTTCTTT,CASSPVQGIEAFF
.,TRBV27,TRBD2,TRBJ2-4,TGTGCCAGCAGCCCGACTAGCGGGGGGGCAGGGTCCAAAAACATTCAGTACTTC,CASSPTSGGAGSKNIQYF
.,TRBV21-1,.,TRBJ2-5,TGTGCCAGCACCTTGCTTGGACCGCGGCAAGAGACCCAGTACTTC,CASTLLGPRQETQYF
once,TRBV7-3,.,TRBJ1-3,TGTGCCAGCAGCTCGGGGGGGCGCTTTGGAAACACCATATATTTT,CASSSGGRFGNTIYF
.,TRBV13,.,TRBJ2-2,TGTGCCAGCAGCGAAACCGGCGGGGAGCTGTTTTTT,CASSETGGELFF
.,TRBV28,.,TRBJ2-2,TGTGCCAGCAGTTTCAGGGGTGCGAACACCGGGGAGCTGTTTTTT,CASSFRGANTGELFF
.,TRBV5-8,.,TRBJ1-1,TGTGCCAGCAGCTTGGGGCCCCGGATGAACACTGAAGCTTTCTTT,CASSLGPRMNTEAFF
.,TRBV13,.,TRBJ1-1,TGTGCCAGCAAAGGACGGAAGAACACTGAAGCTTTCTTT,CASKGRKNTEAFF
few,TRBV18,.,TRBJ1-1,TGTGCCAGCTCTACCGTGGCGGACACTGAAGCTTTCTTT,CASSTVADTEAFF
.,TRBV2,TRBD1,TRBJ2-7,TGTGCCAGCAGCGAGGCCGAGGACAGGGGGGGCTACGAGCAGTACTTC,CASSEAEDRGGYEQYF
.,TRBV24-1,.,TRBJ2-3,TGTGCCACCAGTGATTTGAGGGGGGGGGCCTCAGATACGCAGTATTTT,CATSDLRGGASDTQYF
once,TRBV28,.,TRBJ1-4,TGTGCCAGCGGAACAGGGTGGTCTAATGAAAAACTGTTTTTT,CASGTGWSNEKLFF
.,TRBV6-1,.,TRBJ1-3,TGTGCCAGCAGTGAATCCCCCGGGGCTTCCCACCGAGGGTTATATTTT,CASSESPGASHRGLYF
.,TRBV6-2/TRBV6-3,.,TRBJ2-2,TGTGCCAGCAGTCCCCGTGGTACTAACACCGGGGAGCTGTTTTTT,CASSPRGTNTGELFF
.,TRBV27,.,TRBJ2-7,TGTGCCAGCATAGGGGGGGGCAACGAGCAGTACTTC,CASIGGGNEQYF
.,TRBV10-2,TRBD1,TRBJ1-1,TGCGCCAGCAGCCGTAACAGGGGGCCTTATCCCATGAACACTGAAGCTTTCTTT,CASSRNRGPYPMNTEAFF
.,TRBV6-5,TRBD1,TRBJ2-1,TGTGCCAGCAACAGACAGGGAGCCCTCAATGAGCAGTTCTTC,CASNRQGALNEQFF
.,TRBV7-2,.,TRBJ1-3,TGTGCCAGCAGCTTAGGGGGGGGTCGCTCTGGAAACACCATATATTTT,CASSLGGGRSGNTIYF